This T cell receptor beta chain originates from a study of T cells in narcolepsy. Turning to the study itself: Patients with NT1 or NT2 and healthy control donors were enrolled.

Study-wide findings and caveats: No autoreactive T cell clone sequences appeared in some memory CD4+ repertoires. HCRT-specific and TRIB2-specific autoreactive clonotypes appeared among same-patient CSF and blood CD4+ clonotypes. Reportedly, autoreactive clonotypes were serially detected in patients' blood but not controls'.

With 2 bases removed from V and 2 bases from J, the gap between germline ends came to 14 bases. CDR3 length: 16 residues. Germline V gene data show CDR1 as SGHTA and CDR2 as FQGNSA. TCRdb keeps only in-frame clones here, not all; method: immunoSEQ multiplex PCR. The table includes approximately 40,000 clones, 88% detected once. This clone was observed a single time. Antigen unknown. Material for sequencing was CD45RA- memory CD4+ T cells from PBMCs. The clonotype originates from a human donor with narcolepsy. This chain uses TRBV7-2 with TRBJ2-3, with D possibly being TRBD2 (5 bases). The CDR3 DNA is TGTGCCAGCAGCTTATATACGGGGTCTCTCACAGATACGCAGTATTTT. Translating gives CASSLYTGSLTDTQYF. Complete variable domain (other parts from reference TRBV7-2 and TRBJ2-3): GAGVSQSPSNKVTEKGKDVELRCDPISGHTALYWYRQSLGQGLEFLIYFQGNSAPDKSGLPSDRFSAERTGGSVSTLTIQRTQQEDSAVYLCASSLYTGSLTDTQYFGPGTRLTVL.